This record covers a single T cell receptor beta chain. These data belong to a study of blood T cell repertoires in COVID-19. Study-level background: Sites across the United States, Italy and Spain contributed samples from acute and convalescent COVID-19. Nucleic acid was either cDNA or gDNA, and it came from T cells, B-cell-depleted T cells, or PBMCs.

In the original processing: The assay estimated nucleated cells by amplifying reference gene primers. The data were produced by immunoSEQ multiplex PCR, yet TCRdb's version contains in-frame clones alone and is incomplete. That table gives V, J and clone size, and the DNA gave D and trimming. The sample records around 280,000 clones, around nine tenths being singletons. J lost 0 bases, V lost 6 bases, and 5 bases had no gene match. CDR3 length: 15 residues. The germline V gene has CDR1 MDHEN and CDR2 SYDVKM. The chain has TRBV28 and TRBJ2-1; TRBD1 matches at 7 bases. The sample was peripheral blood. This sequence was found in a man in his 70s with acute or convalescent COVID-19. DNA for the CDR3: TGTGCCAGCAGGCCCTCAGGGGGCTCCTACAATGAGCAGTTCTTC. Its translation: CASRPSGGSYNEQFF.